This record looks at one T cell receptor beta chain sequence and its context. The antigen is unknown. This record belongs to a study of cytomegalovirus exposure and HLA in healthy donors. Overall study findings and caveats: Several of the most significant clusters were apparently associated with common viral pathogens in a later analysis.

V lost 2 bases and J 3 bases, leaving 12 bases between the germline ends. Germline V gene lookup returns CDR1 WNHNN and CDR2 SYGVQD (reference sequence). The CDR3 loop spans 15 amino acids. The study ran its PCR with 60 Vbeta and 13 Jbeta primers. Some clones are missing from TCRdb's copy, which holds only in-frame ones; the method was immunoSEQ multiplex PCR. This repertoire shows more than 95,000 clones, about three quarters found once; its top ten account for roughly 0.99%. The donors comprised healthy bone marrow donors. Sampled while nominally healthy, donors likely had unrecorded immune exposures.

The receptor was isolated from a woman aged 25 to 39 in good health and CMV-seronegative. Sequenced sample: PBMCs. The V gene is TRBV10-1, the J gene TRBJ2-3; a weak D match, TRBD1 (5 bases). For the CDR3, the DNA is TGCGCCAGCAGTGAGAAGGGGATGGTTACAGATACGCAGTATTTT. Translating gives CASSEKGMVTDTQYF.